This T cell receptor beta chain was retrieved from a study of shared clonotypes between healthy human individuals (dated by TCRdb to about 2020). Notes on the research overall: A few men and a couple of women, aged 18 to 49 years, made up the cohort. For each donor, CD4 naive and CD4 memory were each given three plates, CD8 naive was given two plates, and CD8 memory was given one plate. Blood TCR repertoires of five healthy adults were deeply sequenced to estimate repertoire size and the extent of clonotype sharing between individuals. Different laboratories and diverse techniques were used to prepare libraries and sequence TCR repertoires, to increase sequencing depth and limit assay-specific biases. Each donor's leukapheresis produced roughly between roughly 0.85 and 10 billion PBMCs. The paper's findings and limits, for the study overall: Because the study included a small number of donors, the genetic and exposure-history diversity represented was limited. Sampling was restricted to blood, and TCR repertoires in tissues likely differ from the TCR repertoires found in blood. Even with the large sequencing depth, rarefaction of the sorted-subset datasets indicated that sequencing was incomplete. Sharing across a few donors was observed for approximately 5% of naive CD4, under 4% of naive CD8, 2.3% of memory CD4, and roughly 0.43% of memory CD8 clonotypes. Clonotypes shared by all four sorted-subset donors showed higher generation probabilities than non-shared clonotypes. Pairwise subsampling led to the expectation that sequencing depth would affect the degree of clonotype sharing among donors. Naive subsets generally had larger estimated clonotype richness than memory subsets did.

Using the deep immunoSEQ assay, TCR CDR3 regions were amplified from genomic DNA by multiplex PCR. For each cell subset, the extracted genomic DNA was distributed evenly across all wells of several immunoSEQ 96-well plates, and each plate served as one replicate. For sorted subsets, each replicate PCR was loaded with roughly 200 ng genomic DNA, equivalent to some 27,000 T cell genomes. Purified libraries were quantified with a Qubit 3.0 fluorometer, sized on a Bioanalyzer 2100, and re-quantified with the KAPA Library Quantification kit. Every immunoSEQ 96-well plate was sequenced on a dedicated single-read 150-cycle Illumina NextSeq 550 flow cell. As for how the authors treated the data: The immunoSEQ output contained only junctional sequences without quality scores, so filtering could not match that applied to full-length reads. To assign V/J genes and CDR3, sequences were annotated against IMGT germline references using PyIR, a Python wrapper for IgBLAST v1.9. Any read was removed if the V/J assignment was weak (E-value above 1e-6), the CDR3 was missing, or the read contained stop codons, out-of-frame junctions, or ambiguous translated residues. V3J clonotypes were defined as sequences sharing the same inferred V gene, J gene, and CDR3 amino acid sequence. The percentage overlap between two repertoires was calculated by dividing the number of shared unique clonotypes by the size of the smaller repertoire. Three approaches were used to assess repertoire richness: RTK rarefaction, the Chao1 estimator, and Recon v2.1 estimates of unobserved clonotypes. Generation probabilities were computed with OLGA for all TCRbeta clonotypes obtained by the gDNA method from a few donors. In TCRdb, the immuneACCESS table is reduced to in-frame sequences with V and J assigned. These tables do not hold every clone; where another copy was compared, an unresolved V gene accounts for under half, and the others remain unexplained. V and J calls and clone size are copied from that table; D and trimming were computed from the DNA. The sample profile shows about 2.1 million clones; about 92% of them were found once. Of the sample, around 1.7% falls within the top ten clones.

To note about this clone: The antigen it binds to is not known. The record has no base qualities; no much larger clone is one base away.

Deletion took 3 bases off V and 1 base off J, with a span of 10 bases between the germline ends. The CDR3 starts with the cysteine, ends with the phenylalanine, and has 15 residues. The retained sequence is limited to the CDR3, 45 bases, with the frame set at the first base. The germline V gene specifies WSHSY as CDR1 and SAAADI as CDR2. CD8 naive samples were CD45RO-negative cells positively selected for CCR7, giving a CD45RA+CCR7+ population that excluded TemRA cells. The donors were healthy, HIV-negative adults with no recently reported acute infections or vaccinations. Only Caucasian adults living in Nashville, Tennessee, USA were represented among the donors. After blood collection by leukapheresis, PBMCs were isolated using Ficoll-Histopaque density gradient centrifugation and then cryopreserved in the vapor phase of liquid nitrogen. Analytical flow cytometry was used to check the purity and quantity of every magnetically sorted T cell population. Each sorted fraction had its genomic DNA isolated and then quantified by UV absorbance on a Nanodrop 2000c.

The origin of this receptor is a man in his late teens or twenties in good health. Some clones in this sample may be carry-over from other donors' samples. The rearranged chain carries TRBV10-2 and TRBJ1-5, with no confidently assigned D gene. Specimen: naive CD8+ T cells from PBMCs. The sample's cell subset or site label, decoded: CD45RA+CCR7+. This receptor carries the CDR3 CASSELARSNQPQHF. The nucleotides are TGCGCCAGCAGTGAACTTGCCAGAAGCAATCAGCCCCAGCATTTT.